What follows describes a single T cell receptor (beta chain). A much larger clone is a single base away; this may be a read error. With 0 bases removed from V and 2 bases from J, the gap between germline ends came to 8 bases. Looked up from germline, CDR1 is ENHRY and CDR2 is SYGVKD. The CDR3 extends over 16 amino acids. A sample-barcoded 5' primer and a J-beta primer mix were used in a second PCR of roughly 6 to 12 cycles. Sequencing yielded, for each sample, at least 2.5 million paired-end reads carrying CDR3. From the 5' RACE reads, TCRdb called clonotypes with MiXCR, one entry per CDR3 protein. The table lists 650,000 to 700,000 distinct CDR3 sequences, 52% of them singletons. The sample originates from a study of blood T cells in healthy people across ages. The amount of total RNA extracted per sample was at least 6 micrograms.

The V gene is TRBV10-3, the J gene TRBJ2-6, with D unresolved. The receptor was isolated from an elderly woman in good health. Sequenced material: blood. The CDR3 loop reads CAISESEMAGANVLTF. The CDR3 bases are TGTGCCATCAGTGAGTCGGAAATGGCTGGGGCCAACGTCCTGACTTTC.